There are many counts of the clone carrying this T cell receptor beta chain. This entry is derived from a study of molecular identifiers for immune sequencing clone quantification. TCRdb analysed the PCR reads with MiXCR anew, one entry per CDR3 protein. This sample has about 640,000 distinct CDR3 sequences, with 20% found just once. Input material: naive CD8+ T cells from blood, with Jurkat cell RNA spiked in. Documented subset: FACS-sorted CD8+CD4-CCR7+CD45RA+ naive T cells. The TCR comes from a human donor in good health. Some libraries in this study had Jurkat cell RNA spiked in.

CDR3 sequence: CASSSFPTGSSTDTQYF. In nucleotides, the CDR3 is TGTGCCAGCAGCTCTTTTCCGACAGGTTCTAGCACAGATACGCAGTATTTT. This chain connects TRBV11-2 to TRBJ2-3; tentatively, D is TRBD1 (6 bases). CDR3 length: 17 residues. Germline V gene lookup returns CDR1 SGHAT and CDR2 FQNNGV. Trimming shortened V by 4 bases and J by 0 bases, and 17 bases separated the two germline ends. Full variable domain (remainder filled in from reference TRBV11-2 and TRBJ2-3): EAGVAQSPRYKIIEKRQSVAFWCNPISGHATLYWYQQILGQGPKLLIQFQNNGVVDDSQLPKDRFSAERLKGVDSTLKIQPAKLEDSAVYLCASSSFPTGSSTDTQYFGPGTRLTVL.